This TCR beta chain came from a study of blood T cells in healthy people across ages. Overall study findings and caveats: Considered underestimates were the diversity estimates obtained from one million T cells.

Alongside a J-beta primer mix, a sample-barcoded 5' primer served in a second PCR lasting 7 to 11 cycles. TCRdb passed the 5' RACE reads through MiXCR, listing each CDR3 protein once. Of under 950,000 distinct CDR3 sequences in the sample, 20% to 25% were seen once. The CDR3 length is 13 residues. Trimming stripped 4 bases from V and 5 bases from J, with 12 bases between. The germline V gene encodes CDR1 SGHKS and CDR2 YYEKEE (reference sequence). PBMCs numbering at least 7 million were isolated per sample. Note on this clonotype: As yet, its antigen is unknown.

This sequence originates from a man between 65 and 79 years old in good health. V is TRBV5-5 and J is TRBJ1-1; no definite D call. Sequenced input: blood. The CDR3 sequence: CASSLRVSTEAFF. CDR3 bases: TGTGCCAGCAGCCTAAGGGTTTCTACTGAAGCTTTCTTT.